Listed below are T cell receptor beta chains from one sample, sequenced in a study of T cell responses to AZD1222 COVID-19 vaccine. This table comes from immunoSEQ multiplex PCR, and its TCRdb copy is limited to in-frame clones, with some not included. The sample records about 100,000 clones, 85% to 95% being singletons. The source was peripheral blood, collected on day 0 of AZD1222 vaccination. All receptors come from an adult in good health. The CDR3 runs from the conserved cysteine through the conserved F or W. D genes are given only for firm matches. Clone size is stated in some rows and not others, as once, few, many or a class when expanded.

cdr3_aa cdr3_nt clone_size v_call d_call j_call cdr3_length
CSIWLLYEQYF TGCAGTATCTGGTTACTCTACGAGCAGTACTTC few TRBV20-1 . TRBJ2-7 11
CASSPFTGDGETQYF TGTGCCAGCTCACCATTTACCGGGGATGGGGAGACCCAGTACTTC . TRBV18 . TRBJ2-5 15
CASSLAGRDTNTEAFF TGTGCCAGCAGCTTAGCCGGAAGAGACACGAACACTGAAGCTTTCTTT once TRBV28 . TRBJ1-1 16
CASSLAQGALLNYGYTF TGTGCCAGCAGCTTGGCTCAGGGGGCCCTACTTAACTATGGCTACACCTTC . TRBV5-5 TRBD1 TRBJ1-2 17
CASRTRDFRMNTEAFF TGTGCCAGCAGGACTAGGGACTTCCGCATGAACACTGAAGCTTTCTTT once TRBV28 . TRBJ1-1 16
CASSSATVSYEQYF TGCGCCAGCAGCTCAGCTACAGTCTCCTACGAGCAGTACTTC . TRBV5-1 . TRBJ2-7 14
CASRKGRAGELFF TGTGCCAGCAGAAAAGGGAGGGCCGGGGAGCTGTTTTTT . TRBV2 TRBD2 TRBJ2-2 13
CASSSSPAGLAGYEQYF TGTGCCAGCAGCTCATCACCCGCGGGACTAGCGGGATACGAGCAGTACTTC . TRBV5-4 TRBD2 TRBJ2-7 17
CASSFGQGLPLNYGYTF TGTGCCAGCAGTTTTGGACAGGGACTCCCCCTCAACTATGGCTACACCTTC . TRBV27 TRBD1 TRBJ1-2 17
CASSSSGGSSYEQYF TGTGCCAGCTCAAGTAGCGGGGGTAGCTCCTACGAGCAGTACTTC . TRBV18 TRBD2 TRBJ2-7 15
CASSPIRPPLGLDTQYF TGTGCCAGCAGTCCCATCCGGCCCCCACTAGGACTAGATACGCAGTATTTT . TRBV28 . TRBJ2-3 17
CASSLDSGNTIYF TGTGCCAGCAGCTTGGACAGTGGAAACACCATATATTTT . TRBV7-9 . TRBJ1-3 13
CASSATLEWGAEAFF TGTGCCAGCAGCGCAACTCTGGAGTGGGGGGCTGAAGCTTTCTTT . TRBV4-2 . TRBJ1-1 15
CASSEQGSNEQFF TGTGCCAGCAGTGAACAGGGTTCCAATGAGCAGTTCTTC . TRBV27 . TRBJ2-1 13
CASSLLGGGPTEAFF TGTGCCAGCAGCTTATTAGGCGGGGGGCCCACTGAAGCTTTCTTT few TRBV7-3 . TRBJ1-1 15
CASSSTRGADQETQYF TGTGCTAGCAGCTCCACGAGGGGAGCGGATCAAGAGACCCAGTACTTC . TRBV7-7 . TRBJ2-5 16
CASSQDRQGGTEAFF TGCGCCAGCAGCCAAGATAGGCAGGGTGGGACTGAAGCTTTCTTT . TRBV4-1 . TRBJ1-1 15
CASSDRDRKNEQFF TGTGCCAGCAGCGACCGGGACAGGAAAAATGAGCAGTTCTTC . TRBV9 TRBD1 TRBJ2-1 14
CASSVRSDMNTEAFF TGTGCCAGCAGCGTAAGGTCGGACATGAACACTGAAGCTTTCTTT . TRBV9 . TRBJ1-1 15
CASSLYQGANQPQHF TGTGCCAGCAGTTTGTATCAGGGGGCGAATCAGCCCCAGCATTTT . TRBV27 TRBD1 TRBJ1-5 15
CASSLVLTASLYEQYF TGCGCCAGCAGCTTGGTGCTCACGGCCTCGCTTTACGAGCAGTACTTC . TRBV5-1 . TRBJ2-7 16
CASSFRQSTDTQYF TGCGCCAGCAGCTTCCGCCAAAGCACAGATACGCAGTATTTT . TRBV5-1 . TRBJ2-3 14
CASSVGTRSYNEQFF TGCGCCAGCAGCGTAGGGACACGCTCCTACAATGAGCAGTTCTTC . TRBV5-1 . TRBJ2-1 15
CASGLQTRKNTEAFF TGTGCCAGCGGACTGCAAACCCGTAAGAACACTGAAGCTTTCTTT . TRBV6-5 . TRBJ1-1 15
CAYTGQFFLYEQYF TGTGCCTATACGGGACAGTTTTTTCTCTACGAGCAGTACTTC . TRBV30 TRBD1 TRBJ2-7 14
CASSKQNYNSPLHF TGCGCCAGCAGCAAACAGAACTATAATTCACCCCTCCACTTT . TRBV4-1 . TRBJ1-6 14
CASSLGLGPNEQFF TGTGCCAGCAGCTTAGGATTGGGTCCGAATGAGCAGTTCTTC . TRBV11-3 . TRBJ2-1 14
CASSPRTLADTGELFF TGTGCCAGCTCACCCCGGACCCTCGCGGACACCGGGGAGCTGTTTTTT . TRBV18 . TRBJ2-2 16
CASSGVSTDYNSPLHF TGTGCCAGCAGTGGGGTATCGACCGATTATAATTCACCCCTCCACTTT . TRBV6-1 . TRBJ1-6 16